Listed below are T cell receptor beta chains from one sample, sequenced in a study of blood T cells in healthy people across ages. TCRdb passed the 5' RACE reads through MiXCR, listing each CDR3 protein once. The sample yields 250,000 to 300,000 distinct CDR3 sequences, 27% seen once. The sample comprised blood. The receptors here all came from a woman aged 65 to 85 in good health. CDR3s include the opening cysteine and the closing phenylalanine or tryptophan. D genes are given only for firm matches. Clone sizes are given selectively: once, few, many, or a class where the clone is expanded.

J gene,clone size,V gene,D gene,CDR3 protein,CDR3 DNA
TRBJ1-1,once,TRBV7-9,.,CASSLKGETEAFF,TGTGCCAGCAGCCTTAAGGGGGAAACTGAAGCTTTCTTT
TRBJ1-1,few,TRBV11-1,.,CASSSGQGLVINTEAFF,TGTGCCAGCAGCTCCGGCCAGGGCCTAGTGATAAACACTGAAGCTTTCTTT
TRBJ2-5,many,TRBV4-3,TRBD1,CASSQDRGQYQETQYF,TGCGCCAGCAGCCAGGACAGGGGACAGTACCAAGAGACCCAGTACTTC
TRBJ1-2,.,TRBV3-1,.,CASSLPGHMYGYTF,TGTGCCAGCAGCCTACCGGGACACATGTATGGCTACACCTTC
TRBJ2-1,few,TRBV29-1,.,CSVERAASDRGNNEQFF,TGCAGCGTTGAAAGAGCGGCCTCAGACCGGGGGAACAATGAGCAGTTCTTC
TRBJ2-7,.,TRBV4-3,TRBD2,CASSQDQYGLVYEQYF,TGCGCCAGCAGCCAAGACCAATACGGACTAGTCTACGAGCAGTACTTC
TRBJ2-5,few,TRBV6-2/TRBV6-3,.,CASSYSGGNERFF,TGTGCCAGCAGTTACTCGGGGGGTAATGAGCGGTTCTTC
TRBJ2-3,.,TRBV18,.,CASSLYGTDTQYF,TGTGCCAGCTCACTATATGGCACAGATACGCAGTATTTT
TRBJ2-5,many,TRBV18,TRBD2,CASSPPTSGRRETQYF,TGTGCCAGCTCACCACCTACTAGCGGGAGGAGGGAGACCCAGTACTTC
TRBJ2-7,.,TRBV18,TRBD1,CASSPGTGGSYEQYF,TGTGCCAGCTCACCCGGGACAGGGGGCTCCTACGAGCAGTACTTC